This TCR beta chain is drawn from a study of blood T cell repertoires in COVID-19 (TCRdb year 2020). Describing the broader study: For ImmuneRACE Cohort 3, a participant was defined as recovered based on two consecutive negative NP/OP PCR tests, clearance by a healthcare professional, or resolution of symptoms. Samples came from the ongoing ImmuneRACE study (first 160 participants) plus 1,254 subjects from 6 global collaborators. The repertoires were released in a freely available public database meant as a resource for research on the immune response to SARS-CoV-2. The prospective study material was composed of cDNA or gDNA derived from T cells, B-cell-depleted T cells, or PBMCs. Deeply sampled blood TCRbeta repertoires from subjects exposed to, actively infected with, or recovered from COVID-19 were included in the dataset. Collaborator samples came from the United States, Italy and Spain and covered acute and convalescent phases of COVID-19. The sample metadata nearly always contained a de-identified subject ID, COVID-19 status, age in years and sex. Where available, HLA class I and class II types were obtained from metadata supplied by the sample provider rather than from assay-based typing.

Broad study findings and their caveats: Clinical and demographic metadata were provided uncurated, with the amount varying by source and participant.

The germline V gene sets CDR1 to SQVTM and CDR2 to ANQGSEA. The junction shows trimming of 6 bases on V and 5 bases on J, plus 16 bases between the germline ends. The CDR3 sequence holds 14 residues, the cysteine and phenylalanine included. Only CDR3 DNA is held: 42 bases, read in frame from base 1. Participants in the prospective study were aged about 18 to 100 years, lived in 20 to 25 United States geographic areas, and enrolled through a virtual design. To assign participants to cohorts, the prospective study relied on clinical history that participants themselves reported in a screening survey and a study questionnaire. Each participant in the prospective study had whole blood, serum and a nasopharyngeal or oropharyngeal swab collected by mobile phlebotomists. Prospective study participants could optionally give additional blood draws and questionnaires over an approximately 2-month period. Before DNA extraction, prospective study blood samples were shipped either frozen or at room temperature.

TCRbeta CDR3 regions were amplified from genomic DNA by means of the immunoSEQ Assay, a bias-controlled multiplex PCR. For the original study's pipeline: The number of nucleated cells in each sample was estimated by amplification of reference gene primers within the assay. To quantify the absolute abundance of each unique TCRbeta CDR3 rearrangement, sequence reads were collapsed and filtered. Productive Simpson clonality was computed per sample as the square root of Simpson's diversity index over productive rearrangements. The clones in this table, taken by TCRdb from immuneACCESS, are in-frame only. Not every clone is retained; where verified, under half of the shortfall comes from an unresolved V gene, and the cause of the rest is unknown. V, J and clone size reflect that table, while D and trimming were determined from the DNA. The sample table records about 170,000 clones; roughly 85% of these occur just once. The ten largest clones take up roughly 19% of the sample.

The table lists this clone with a count of one. It has no known antigen specificity. No clone much larger than this one lies a single base away; base qualities are absent. The sample consisted of PBMCs or T cells enriched from blood (not recorded which). The sequence was obtained from a woman in her 70s in a cohort exposed to, infected with or recovered from COVID-19 (not recorded which). The rearranged chain carries TRBV29-1 and TRBJ2-2; TRBD2 could be the D gene, as 6 bases match. The CDR3 reads as follows: CSVGGGRSTGELFF. Here is the DNA: TGCAGCGTCGGTGGGGGGAGGTCGACCGGGGAGCTGTTTTTT.